The rows below give T cell receptor beta chains drawn from one sample of a study of blood T cell repertoires in COVID-19. The repertoire was sequenced with immunoSEQ multiplex PCR; TCRdb's copy has only in-frame clones and lacks some. The table lists roughly 170,000 clones, roughly 85% of them singletons. Sequencing was done on a sample of PBMCs or T cells enriched from blood (not recorded which). Every receptor here comes from a woman between 50 and 59 years old who had recovered from COVID-19. CDR3s leave out the opening cysteine and the closing phenylalanine or tryptophan.

V	J	CDR3
TRBV5-4	TRBJ1-3	ASSFQGLGNTIY
TRBV5-1	TRBJ1-2	ASSSQGNYGYT
TRBV5-5	TRBJ1-4	ASSPGQGIIGEKLF
TRBV11-3	TRBJ1-2	ASSPGQGEGYT
TRBV27	TRBJ2-5	ASKNILYQETQY
TRBV6-5	TRBJ1-1	ASSNGQEAF
TRBV5-5	TRBJ1-1	ASSTYRDRGRTEAF
TRBV11-1	TRBJ1-1	ASSLSVDTEAF
TRBV9	TRBJ1-5	ASSTGDRDWPQH
TRBV10-3	TRBJ1-2	AIRGGNLFYGYT
TRBV10-1	TRBJ2-1	ASSGSGRAAYNEQF
TRBV4-3	TRBJ2-3	ASSHPLGTSGTDTQY
TRBV9	TRBJ1-2	ASSSSGGQGAVT
TRBV28	TRBJ1-2	ASVTFGSLYGYT
TRBV3-1/TRBV3-2	TRBJ2-5	ASSLTGETQY
TRBV11-3	TRBJ1-1	ASSLLPGGNTEAF
TRBV12-3/TRBV12-4	TRBJ1-4	ASLRDNEKLF
TRBV28	TRBJ1-1	ASSPSILEAF
TRBV27	TRBJ1-5	ASSLSHGQGRNQPQH
TRBV9	TRBJ1-6	ASSISRDRGSPLH
TRBV3-1/TRBV3-2	TRBJ2-2	ASSPRLAVAGELF
TRBV9	TRBJ1-1	ASSVVAGEPEAF
TRBV9	TRBJ2-1	ASSERTGTSDEQF
TRBV19	TRBJ2-5	ASSSSSGGAWETQY
TRBV25-1	TRBJ2-1	ASSNSGRGRDEQF
TRBV19	TRBJ1-5	ASSMGQGIYSNQPQH
TRBV5-1	TRBJ1-1	ASSLAGPGAEAF
TRBV20-1	TRBJ1-2	SAKGRGGYT
TRBV19	TRBJ1-1	ASRDRGKGTEAF
TRBV19	TRBJ1-1	ASSRGGMAEAF
TRBV3-1/TRBV3-2	TRBJ1-1	ASSQTWNRQNTEAF
TRBV11-3	TRBJ2-5	ASSSQETQY
TRBV4-3	TRBJ2-3	ASSLGGRGDTQY
TRBV10-1	TRBJ1-4	ASSAGLNEKLF
TRBV20-1	TRBJ2-1	SASRSADGDNEQF
TRBV7-2	TRBJ1-5	ASRYRQGSNQPQH
TRBV5-1	TRBJ2-1	ASSSMRGNEQF
TRBV6-2/TRBV6-3	TRBJ2-3	ASSEIQGTVGTDTQY
TRBV28	TRBJ1-6	ASSSLDLNNSPLH
TRBV6-2/TRBV6-3	TRBJ1-5	ASSYAWGGRIYQPQH
TRBV6-5	TRBJ1-5	ASSYDRGLNQPQH
TRBV6-6	TRBJ2-1	ASSPSGTGLGEQF
TRBV7-2	TRBJ1-3	ASGGSYRDTIY
TRBV5-1	TRBJ2-2	ASSSGPPGELF
TRBV6-2/TRBV6-3	TRBJ2-1	ASSSGLYNEQF
TRBV21-1	TRBJ1-1	ASSDPWVAGGCETEAF
TRBV7-2	TRBJ2-1	ASSLGLAGGAQF
TRBV12-3/TRBV12-4	TRBJ1-6	ASSSGPGQLH
TRBV24-1	TRBJ2-1	ATSDSGTGRGEQF
TRBV11-3	TRBJ2-1	ASSFKGLAGVSYNEQF
TRBV7-6	TRBJ1-3	ASSLYDAGAGNTIY
TRBV10-2	TRBJ2-1	ASSAKTAGNEQF
TRBV23-1	TRBJ1-5	ASREGGGSNQPQH
TRBV4-3	TRBJ1-5	ATRTALYSNQPQH
TRBV28	TRBJ1-5	ASTPGTGRRPQH
TRBV5-1	TRBJ2-1	ASSPGQGMGEQF
TRBV7-2	TRBJ2-5	ASSVTGTSGQETQY
TRBV6-4	TRBJ2-1	ASSIMGHTGTRMYNEQF
TRBV2	TRBJ1-5	ASSAREGYQPQH